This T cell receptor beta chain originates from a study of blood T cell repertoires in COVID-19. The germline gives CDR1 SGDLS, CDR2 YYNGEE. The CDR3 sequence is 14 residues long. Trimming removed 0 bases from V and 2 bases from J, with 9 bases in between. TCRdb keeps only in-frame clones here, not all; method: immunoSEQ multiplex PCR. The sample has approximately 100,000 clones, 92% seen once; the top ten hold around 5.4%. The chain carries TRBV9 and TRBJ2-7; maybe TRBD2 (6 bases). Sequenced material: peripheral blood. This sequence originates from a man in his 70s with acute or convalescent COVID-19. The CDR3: CASSVDWTTYEQYF. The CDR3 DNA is TGTGCCAGCAGCGTAGATTGGACTACCTACGAGCAGTACTTC.